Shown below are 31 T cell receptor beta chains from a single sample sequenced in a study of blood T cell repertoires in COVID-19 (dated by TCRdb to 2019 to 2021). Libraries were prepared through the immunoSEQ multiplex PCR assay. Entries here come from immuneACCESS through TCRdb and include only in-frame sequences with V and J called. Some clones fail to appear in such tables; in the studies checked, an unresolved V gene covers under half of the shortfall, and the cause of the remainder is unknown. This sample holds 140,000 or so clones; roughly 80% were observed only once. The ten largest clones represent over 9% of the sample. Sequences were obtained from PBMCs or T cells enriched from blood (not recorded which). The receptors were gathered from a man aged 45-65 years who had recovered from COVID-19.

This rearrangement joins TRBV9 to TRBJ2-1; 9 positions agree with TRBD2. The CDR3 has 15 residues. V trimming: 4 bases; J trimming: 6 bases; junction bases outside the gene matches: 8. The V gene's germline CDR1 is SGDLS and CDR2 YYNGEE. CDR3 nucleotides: TGTGCCAGCAGCCGGATAGCGGGGGAACTCAATGAGCAGTTCTTC. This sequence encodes CASSRIAGELNEQFF. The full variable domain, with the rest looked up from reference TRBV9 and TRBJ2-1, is DSGVTQTPKHLITATGQRVTLRCSPRSGDLSVYWYQQSLDQGLQFLIQYYNGEERAKGNILERFSAQQFPDLHSELNLSSLELGDSALYFCASSRIAGELNEQFFGPGTRLTVL.

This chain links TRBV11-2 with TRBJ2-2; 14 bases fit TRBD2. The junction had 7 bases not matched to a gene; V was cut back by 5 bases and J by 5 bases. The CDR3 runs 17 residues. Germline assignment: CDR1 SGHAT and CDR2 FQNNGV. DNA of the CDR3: TGTGCCAGCAGCCCGGGACTAGCGGGGGACCTTACCGGGGAGCTGTTTTTT. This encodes CASSPGLAGDLTGELFF.

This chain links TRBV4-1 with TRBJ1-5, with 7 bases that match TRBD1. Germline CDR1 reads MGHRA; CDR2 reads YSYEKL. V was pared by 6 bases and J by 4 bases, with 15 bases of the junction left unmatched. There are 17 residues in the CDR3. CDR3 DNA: TGCGCCAGCAGTCCCTTTCAATTCGCACAGGGGAATCAGCCCCAGCATTTT. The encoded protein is CASSPFQFAQGNQPQHF.

The chain's CDR3 is CASSSGTREAFF. CDR3 DNA sequence: TGTGCCAGCAGCTCCGGGACACGTGAAGCTTTCTTT. This chain joins TRBV3-1 (or the pseudogene TRBV3-2) and TRBJ1-1, with D possibly matching TRBD1 (6 bases). Germline CDR1 reads LGHDT; CDR2 reads YNNKEL (reference sequence). V was trimmed by 5 bases and J by 7 bases, leaving 11 bases between them. The CDR3 is made up of 12 amino acids.

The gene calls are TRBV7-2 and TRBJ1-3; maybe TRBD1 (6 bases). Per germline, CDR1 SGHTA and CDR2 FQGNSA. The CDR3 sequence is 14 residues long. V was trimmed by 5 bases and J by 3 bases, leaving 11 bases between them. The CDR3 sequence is CASSQNRVGNTIYF. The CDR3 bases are TGTGCCAGCAGCCAAAACAGGGTTGGAAACACCATATATTTT.

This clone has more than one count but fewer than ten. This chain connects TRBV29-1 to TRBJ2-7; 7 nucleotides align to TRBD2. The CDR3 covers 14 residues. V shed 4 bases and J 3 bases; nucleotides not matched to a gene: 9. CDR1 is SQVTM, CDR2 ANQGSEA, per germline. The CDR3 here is CSVVRLSGGYEQYF. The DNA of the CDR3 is TGCAGCGTTGTTCGTTTATCGGGAGGCTACGAGCAGTACTTC.

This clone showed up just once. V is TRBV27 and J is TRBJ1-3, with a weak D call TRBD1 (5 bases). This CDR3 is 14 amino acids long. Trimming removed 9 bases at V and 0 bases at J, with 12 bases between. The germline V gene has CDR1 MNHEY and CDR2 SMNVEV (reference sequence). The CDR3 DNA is TGTGCCAGTTCCCCGGGACTCTCTGGAAACACCATATATTTT. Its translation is CASSPGLSGNTIYF.

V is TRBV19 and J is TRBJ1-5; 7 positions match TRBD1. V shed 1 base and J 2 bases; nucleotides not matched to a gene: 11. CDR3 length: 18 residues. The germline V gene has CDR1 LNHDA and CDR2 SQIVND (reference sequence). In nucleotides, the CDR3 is TGTGCCAGTAGTATAGCCCTGACAGGGTTTAAGGGCAATCAGCCCCAGCATTTT. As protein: CASSIALTGFKGNQPQHF.

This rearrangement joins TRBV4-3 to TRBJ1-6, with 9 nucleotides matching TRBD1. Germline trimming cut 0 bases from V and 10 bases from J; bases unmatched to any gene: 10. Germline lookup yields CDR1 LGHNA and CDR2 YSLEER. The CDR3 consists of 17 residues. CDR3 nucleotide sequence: TGCGCCAGCAGCCAAGAGGGGGGCGGGACAGGGACCTCACCCCTCCACTTT. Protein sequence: CASSQEGGGTGTSPLHF.

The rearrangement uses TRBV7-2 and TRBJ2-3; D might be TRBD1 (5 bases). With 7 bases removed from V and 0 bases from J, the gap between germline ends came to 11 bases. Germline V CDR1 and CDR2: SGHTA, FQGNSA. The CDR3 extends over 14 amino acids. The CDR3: CASTIYRSTDTQYF. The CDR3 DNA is TGTGCCAGCACCATATACAGGAGCACAGATACGCAGTATTTT.

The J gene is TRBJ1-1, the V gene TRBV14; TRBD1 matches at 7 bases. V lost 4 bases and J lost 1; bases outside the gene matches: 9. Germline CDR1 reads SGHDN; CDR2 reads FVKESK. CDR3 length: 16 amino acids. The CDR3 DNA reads TGTGCCAGCAGCCTCTTTTCAGGGGGACGGAACACTGAAGCTTTCTTT. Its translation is CASSLFSGGRNTEAFF.

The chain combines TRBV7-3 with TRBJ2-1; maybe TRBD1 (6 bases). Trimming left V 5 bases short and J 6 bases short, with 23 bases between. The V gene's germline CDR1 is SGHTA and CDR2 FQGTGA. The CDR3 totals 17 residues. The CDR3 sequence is CASSVSSGTQGSNEQFF. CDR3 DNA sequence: TGTGCCAGCAGCGTCTCATCGGGGACCCAGGGGTCCAATGAGCAGTTCTTC. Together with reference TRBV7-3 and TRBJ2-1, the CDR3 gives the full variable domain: GAGVSQTPSNKVTEKGKYVELRCDPISGHTALYWYRQSLGQGPEFLIYFQGTGAADDSGLPNDRFFAVRPEGSVSTLKIQRTERGDSAVYLCASSVSSGTQGSNEQFFGPGTRLTVL.

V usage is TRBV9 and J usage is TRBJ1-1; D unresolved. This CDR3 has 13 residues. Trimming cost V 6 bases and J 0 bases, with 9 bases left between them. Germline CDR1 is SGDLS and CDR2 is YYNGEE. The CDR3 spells CASTRDMNTEAFF. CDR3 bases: TGTGCCAGCACCCGAGACATGAACACTGAAGCTTTCTTT.

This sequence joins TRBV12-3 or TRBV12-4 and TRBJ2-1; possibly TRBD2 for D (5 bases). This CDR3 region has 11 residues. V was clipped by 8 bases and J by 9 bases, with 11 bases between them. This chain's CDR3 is CASGLPVEQFF. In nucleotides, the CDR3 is TGTGCCAGCGGACTGCCGGTTGAGCAGTTCTTC.

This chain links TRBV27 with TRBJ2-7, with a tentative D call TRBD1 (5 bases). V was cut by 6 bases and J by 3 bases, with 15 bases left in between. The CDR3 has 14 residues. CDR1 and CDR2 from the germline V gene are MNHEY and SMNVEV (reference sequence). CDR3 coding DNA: TGTGCCAGCAGGGCTCCGACAGAACACTACGAGCAGTACTTC. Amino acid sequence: CASRAPTEHYEQYF.

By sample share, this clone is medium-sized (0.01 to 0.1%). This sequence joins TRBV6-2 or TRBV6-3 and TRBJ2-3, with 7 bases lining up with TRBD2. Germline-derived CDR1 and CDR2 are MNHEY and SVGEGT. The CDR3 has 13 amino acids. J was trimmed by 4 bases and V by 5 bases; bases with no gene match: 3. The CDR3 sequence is CASSGGEADTQYF. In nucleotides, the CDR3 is TGTGCCAGCAGTGGGGGGGAGGCAGATACGCAGTATTTT.

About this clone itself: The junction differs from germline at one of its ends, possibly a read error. CDR3: CASSHGTGNNGELFF. For the CDR3, the DNA is TGTGCCAGTAGCCACGGGACAGGGAACAACGGGGAGCTGTTTTTT. The genes are TRBV19 and TRBJ2-2, with 9 bases fitting TRBD1. The CDR3 extends over 15 amino acids. Germline loops: CDR1 LNHDA, CDR2 SQIVND (reference sequence).

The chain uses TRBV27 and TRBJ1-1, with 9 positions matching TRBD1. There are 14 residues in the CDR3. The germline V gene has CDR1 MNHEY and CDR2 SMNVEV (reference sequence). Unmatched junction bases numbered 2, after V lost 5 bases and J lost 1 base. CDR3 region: CASSVGQGNTEAFF. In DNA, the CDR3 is TGTGCCAGCAGTGTGGGACAGGGGAACACTGAAGCTTTCTTT.

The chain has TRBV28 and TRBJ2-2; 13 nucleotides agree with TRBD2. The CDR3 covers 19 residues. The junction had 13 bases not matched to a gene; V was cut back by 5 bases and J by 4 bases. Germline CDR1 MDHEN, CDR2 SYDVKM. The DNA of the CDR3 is TGTGCCAGCAGTCAACACTCCGGACTAGCGGGGGCCATCACCGGGGAGCTGTTTTTT. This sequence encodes CASSQHSGLAGAITGELFF. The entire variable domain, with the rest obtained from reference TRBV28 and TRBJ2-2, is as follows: DVKVTQSSRYLVKRTGEKVFLECVQDMDHENMFWYRQDPGLGLRLIYFSYDVKMKEKGDIPEGYSVSREKKERFSLILESASTNQTSMYLCASSQHSGLAGAITGELFFGEGSRLTVL.

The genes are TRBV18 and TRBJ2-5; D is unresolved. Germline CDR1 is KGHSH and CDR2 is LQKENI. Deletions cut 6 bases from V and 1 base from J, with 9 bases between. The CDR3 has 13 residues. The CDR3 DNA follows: TGTGCCAGCTCGCGCCTACCCCAAGAGACCCAGTACTTC. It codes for CASSRLPQETQYF.

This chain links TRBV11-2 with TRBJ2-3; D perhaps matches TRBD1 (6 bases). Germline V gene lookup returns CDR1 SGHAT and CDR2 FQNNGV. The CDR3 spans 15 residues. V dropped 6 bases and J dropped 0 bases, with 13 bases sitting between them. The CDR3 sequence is CASSRSGVSTDTQYF. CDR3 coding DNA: TGTGCCAGCAGTCGATCAGGGGTTAGCACAGATACGCAGTATTTT.

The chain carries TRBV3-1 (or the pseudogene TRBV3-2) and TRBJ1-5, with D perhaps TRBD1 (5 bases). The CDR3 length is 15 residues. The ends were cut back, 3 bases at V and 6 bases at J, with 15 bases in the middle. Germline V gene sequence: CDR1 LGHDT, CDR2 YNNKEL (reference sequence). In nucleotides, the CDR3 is TGTGCCAGCAGCCACCCCTGGGGGGGGAGTCAGCCCCAGCATTTT. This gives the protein CASSHPWGGSQPQHF.

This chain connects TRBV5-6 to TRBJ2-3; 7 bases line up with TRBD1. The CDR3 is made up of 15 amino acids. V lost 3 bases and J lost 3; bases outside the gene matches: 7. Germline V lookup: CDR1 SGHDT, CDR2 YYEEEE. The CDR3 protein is CASSSPGGSTDTQYF. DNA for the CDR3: TGTGCCAGCAGCTCGCCAGGGGGAAGTACAGATACGCAGTATTTT.

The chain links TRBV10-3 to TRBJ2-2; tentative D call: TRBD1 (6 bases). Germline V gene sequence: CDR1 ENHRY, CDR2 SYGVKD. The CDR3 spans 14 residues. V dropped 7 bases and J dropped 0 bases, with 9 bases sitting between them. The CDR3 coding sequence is TGTGCCATCAAGGGGGTGCCGAACACCGGGGAGCTGTTTTTT. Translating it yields CAIKGVPNTGELFF.

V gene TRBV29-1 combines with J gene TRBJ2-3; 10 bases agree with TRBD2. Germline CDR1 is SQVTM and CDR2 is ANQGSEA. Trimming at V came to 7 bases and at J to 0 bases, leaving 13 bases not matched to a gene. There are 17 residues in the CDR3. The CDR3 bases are TGCAGCGGGAGCGGGGGGGCGTCCTTTGCTAGCACAGATACGCAGTATTTT. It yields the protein CSGSGGASFASTDTQYF.

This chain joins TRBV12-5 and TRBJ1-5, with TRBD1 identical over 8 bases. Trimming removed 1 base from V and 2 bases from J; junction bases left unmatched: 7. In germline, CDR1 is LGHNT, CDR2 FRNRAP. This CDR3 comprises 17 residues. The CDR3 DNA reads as TGTGCTAGTGGTTTGGCCCCTCAGGGGGCCGGCAATCAGCCCCAGCATTTT. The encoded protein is CASGLAPQGAGNQPQHF.

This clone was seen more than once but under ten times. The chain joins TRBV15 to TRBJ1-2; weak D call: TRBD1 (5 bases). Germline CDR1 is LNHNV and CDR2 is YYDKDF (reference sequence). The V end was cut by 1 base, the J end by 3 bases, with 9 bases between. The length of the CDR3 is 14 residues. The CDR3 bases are TGTGCCACCAGCAGAGGAGACAGTGACTATGGCTACACCTTC. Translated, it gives CATSRGDSDYGYTF.

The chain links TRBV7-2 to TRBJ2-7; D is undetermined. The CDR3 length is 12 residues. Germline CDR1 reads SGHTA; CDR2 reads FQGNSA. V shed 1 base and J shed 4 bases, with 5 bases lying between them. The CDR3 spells CASSLVFYEQYF. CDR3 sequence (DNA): TGTGCCAGCAGCTTAGTATTTTACGAGCAGTACTTC.

CDR3 residues: CASSAVLRVSYNEQFF. CDR3 coding DNA: TGTGCCAGCAGCGCTGTTTTGCGGGTCTCCTACAATGAGCAGTTCTTC. This chain uses TRBV7-8 with TRBJ2-1; D is possibly TRBD2 (5 bases). The CDR3 loop spans 16 amino acids. CDR1 and CDR2 (germline): SGHVS, FQNEAQ. Between the trimmed V and J ends, which lost 5 bases and 0 bases, there was a span of 14 bases.

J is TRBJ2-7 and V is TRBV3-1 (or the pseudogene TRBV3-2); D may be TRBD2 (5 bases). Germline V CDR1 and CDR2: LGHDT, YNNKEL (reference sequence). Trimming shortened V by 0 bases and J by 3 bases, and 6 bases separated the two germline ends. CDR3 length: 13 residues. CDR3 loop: CASSQEAGYEQYF. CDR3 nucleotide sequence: TGTGCCAGCAGCCAAGAGGCGGGCTACGAGCAGTACTTC.

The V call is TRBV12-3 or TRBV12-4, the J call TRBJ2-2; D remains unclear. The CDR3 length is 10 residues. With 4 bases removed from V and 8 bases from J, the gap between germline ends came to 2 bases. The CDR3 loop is CASSSGELFF. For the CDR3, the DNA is TGTGCCAGCAGTTCTGGGGAGCTGTTTTTT.